Shown below are 29 T cell receptor beta chains from a single sample sequenced in a study of metastatic and nonmetastatic thyroid tumors. All patients were untreated before thyroid surgery. TCRdb recomputed clones from the PCR reads via MiXCR. The data contain about 19,000 clones, around a sixth of them singletons. The specimen was blood. The receptors shown here come from a male donor with papillary thyroid cancer or a benign thyroid nodule (not recorded which). Some clones in this sample may be carry-over from other donors' samples.

This clone was recorded many times. The V gene is TRBV27, the J gene TRBJ2-7, with TRBD1 matching 8 bases. J gave up 2 bases and V 8 bases, and 2 bases lay outside the gene matches. The CDR3 spans 12 residues. Germline-derived CDR1 and CDR2 are MNHEY and SMNVEV (reference sequence). In DNA form, the CDR3 reads TGTGCCAGCTGGACAGGGCCCTACGAGCAGTACTTC. Protein product: CASWTGPYEQYF.

This clone has a count of ten or more. The chain recombines TRBV11-3 with TRBJ1-3; D is possibly TRBD1 (5 bases). This CDR3 region has 13 residues. Trimming left V 5 bases short and J 6 bases short, with 11 bases between. Germline V lookup: CDR1 SGHNT, CDR2 YENEEA. CDR3 protein: CASSVGAVNTIYF. CDR3 in DNA: TGTGCCAGCAGCGTCGGGGCGGTAAACACCATATATTTT.

This clone is deemed medium-sized. The chain employs TRBV12-3 or TRBV12-4 and TRBJ2-5; D is unclear. The length of the CDR3 is 12 residues. The V and J ends lost 2 bases and 5 bases respectively, with 6 bases between them. Here the CDR3 reads CASSLNYETQYF. CDR3 in DNA: TGTGCCAGCAGTTTAAACTACGAGACCCAGTACTTC.

By share, this clone ranks as medium-sized (0.01 to 0.1%). The rearrangement joins TRBV30 to TRBJ1-2; 8 bases are a match to TRBD1. This CDR3 is built from 12 residues. Germline V lookup: CDR1 GTSNPN, CDR2 SVGIG (reference sequence). The ends lost 1 base at V and 5 bases at J; junction bases unmatched: 0. This chain's CDR3 is CAWSGQGYGYTF. In DNA, the CDR3 is TGTGCCTGGAGTGGACAGGGGTATGGCTACACCTTC. The complete variable domain, with remaining parts taken from reference TRBV30 and TRBJ1-2, reads SQTIHQWPATLVQPVGSPLSLECTVEGTSNPNLYWYRQAAGRGLQLLFYSVGIGQISSEVPQNLSASRPQDRQFILSSKKLLLSDSGFYLCAWSGQGYGYTFGSGTRLTVV.

A few counts support this clone. A clone one base away is much larger, so this may be a read error. The gene calls are TRBV7-6 and TRBJ2-3, with D unresolved. Germline-derived CDR1 and CDR2 are SGHVS and FNYEAQ. V was clipped by 1 base and J by 2 bases, with 10 bases between them. This CDR3 region has 15 residues. Here the CDR3 DNA reads TGTGCCAGCAGCTTAGTATGGACCCTCACAGATACGCAGTATTTT. Encoded protein: CASSLVWTLTDTQYF.

This clone was picked up a small number of times. The chain carries TRBV5-6 and TRBJ1-5; D remains unclear. Between the trimmed V and J ends, which lost 0 bases and 6 bases, there was a span of 4 bases. The V gene's germline CDR1 is SGHDT and CDR2 YYEEEE. The CDR3 runs 12 residues. This chain's CDR3 is CASSLVGQPQHF. As DNA, the CDR3 is TGTGCCAGCAGCTTGGTGGGTCAGCCCCAGCATTTT.

This clone rates as medium-sized. The chain joins TRBV5-6 to TRBJ1-2; D is unresolved. Trimming pared 1 base from V and 6 bases from J, leaving 13 bases between. Germline assignment: CDR1 SGHDT and CDR2 YYEEEE. CDR3 length equals 14 residues. The CDR3 nucleotides are TGTGCCAGCAGCTTGTTAGACTTCTTCCATGGCTACACCTTC. Protein: CASSLLDFFHGYTF.

This clone has a count of ten or more. This may come from a read error, since a much larger clone is one base off. Other DNA sequences in the same sample also yield this CDR3. The gene calls are TRBV24-1 and TRBJ2-2; D gene ambiguous. The germline CDR1 and CDR2 sequences are KGHDR and SFDVKD. CDR3 size: 14 residues. Trimming removed 4 bases from V and 2 bases from J, with 7 bases in between. This chain's CDR3 is CATSEPGNTGELFF. DNA for the CDR3: TGTGCCACCAGTGAGCCAGGAAACACCGGGGAGCTGTTTTTT.

In its sample, this clone was seen many times. The chain employs TRBV4-2 and TRBJ2-6; D call uncertain. The germline gives CDR1 LGHNA, CDR2 YNFKEQ. The V end was cut by 1 base, the J end by 0 bases, with 7 bases between. The CDR3 is 16 amino acids. CDR3 residues: CASSQGLSSGANVLTF. In nucleotides, the CDR3 is TGTGCCAGCAGCCAAGGGTTAAGCTCTGGGGCCAACGTCCTGACTTTC.

This clone was counted ten times or more. The J gene is TRBJ2-7, the V gene TRBV19; 9 bases align to TRBD1. The germline V gene encodes CDR1 LNHDA and CDR2 SQIVND (reference sequence). This CDR3 comprises 15 residues. After removal of 2 bases from V and 5 bases from J, the junction contained 7 bases not matched to a gene. CDR3 sequence: CASSISAGQGDEQYF. Here the CDR3 DNA reads TGTGCCAGTAGTATAAGTGCGGGACAGGGCGACGAGCAGTACTTC.

This clone came up many times. This sequence may be a read error, since a much larger clone differs from it by one base. This CDR3 is also generated by other DNA sequences in the sample. The chain couples TRBV27 to TRBJ1-3; no clear D. This CDR3 contains 17 residues. Germline V gene lookup returns CDR1 MNHEY and CDR2 SMNVEV (reference sequence). The chain's CDR3 is CASSAPEDRISGNTIYF. The CDR3 DNA is TGTGCCAGCAGTGCCCCCGAGGACCGCATCTCTGGAAACACCATATATTTC.

This clone was detected once. The chain combines TRBV20-1 with TRBJ1-5; 12 bases match TRBD1. V was pared by 3 bases and J by 5 bases, with 5 bases of the junction left unmatched. Looked up from germline, CDR1 is DFQATT and CDR2 is SNEGSKA (reference sequence). This CDR3 is 15 amino acids long. This chain's CDR3 is CSARSGTGGDQPQHF. The DNA for the CDR3 is TGCAGTGCTAGGTCCGGGACAGGGGGCGATCAGCCCCAGCATTTT.

The J gene is TRBJ2-1, the V gene TRBV11-3, with a tentative D call TRBD1 (5 bases). The germline gives CDR1 SGHNT, CDR2 YENEEA. With 0 bases removed from V and 3 bases from J, the gap between germline ends came to 6 bases. The CDR3 extends over 14 amino acids. For the CDR3, the DNA is TGTGCCAGCAGCTTAGATCAGGGCTACAATGAGCAGTTCTTC. Protein sequence: CASSLDQGYNEQFF.

The sample holds many counts of this clone. CDR3 amino acids: CASSGEAGGPADTQYF. For the CDR3, the DNA is TGTGCCAGCAGCGGGGAAGCGGGAGGGCCCGCAGATACGCAGTATTTT. The rearrangement joins TRBV9 to TRBJ2-3, with 10 bases identical to TRBD2. Per germline, CDR1 SGDLS and CDR2 YYNGEE. V gave up 3 bases and J gave up 4 bases; unmatched junction bases: 8. The CDR3 length is 16 residues.

The chain uses TRBV5-1 and TRBJ1-1; tentatively, D is TRBD1 (5 bases). The CDR3 is made up of 16 amino acids. V was pared by 7 bases and J by 0 bases, with 19 bases between. Germline V gives CDR1 SGHRS, CDR2 YFSETQ. The CDR3: CASRSGIGAMNTEAFF. The CDR3, as DNA: TGCGCCAGCCGCTCAGGGATTGGGGCAATGAACACTGAAGCTTTCTTT.

This clone was picked up many times. This chain uses TRBV5-1 with TRBJ2-6; 9 bases map to TRBD1. The germline CDR1 and CDR2 sequences are SGHRS and YFSETQ. The CDR3 covers 19 residues. The junction had 12 bases not matched to a gene; V was cut back by 2 bases and J by 3 bases. CDR3 nucleotide sequence: TGCGCCAGCAGCTTACAGACAGGGGGAGGGATTGGTGGGGCCAACGTCCTGACTTTC. Its translation is CASSLQTGGGIGGANVLTF.

This clone ranks as medium-sized. The chain links TRBV5-1 to TRBJ2-1; D unresolved. Germline values: CDR1 SGHRS, CDR2 YFSETQ. This CDR3 has 16 residues. V dropped 0 bases and J dropped 0 bases, with 10 bases sitting between them. The CDR3 is CASSLAGESSYNEQFF. The CDR3 DNA follows: TGCGCCAGCAGCTTGGCCGGAGAGAGCTCCTACAATGAGCAGTTCTTC. Using reference TRBV5-1 and TRBJ2-1 for the parts outside the CDR3, the full variable domain is KAGVTQTPRYLIKTRGQQVTLSCSPISGHRSVSWYQQTPGQGLQFLFEYFSETQRNKGNFPGRFSGRQFSNSRSEMNVSTLELGDSALYLCASSLAGESSYNEQFFGPGTRLTVL.

Many counts were recorded for this clone. The J gene is TRBJ2-7, the V gene TRBV20-1, with D uncertain. The CDR3 loop spans 12 amino acids. Germline-derived CDR1 and CDR2 are DFQATT and SNEGSKA (reference sequence). Trimming removed 0 bases from V and 6 bases from J, with 9 bases in between. This CDR3 reads CSAREASLEQYF. Here the CDR3 DNA reads TGCAGTGCTAGAGAGGCCAGCCTCGAGCAGTACTTC.

This clone was observed many times. V and J are TRBV3-1 and TRBJ2-5, with a tentative D call TRBD2 (6 bases). Per the germline V gene, CDR1 is LGHDT and CDR2 is YNNKEL (reference sequence). This CDR3 comprises 15 residues. V lost 3 bases to trimming and J lost 0 bases, with 11 bases between them. In nucleotides, the CDR3 is TGTGCCAGCAGCCATGCGGGATCGTACCAAGAGACCCAGTACTTC. Its protein product is CASSHAGSYQETQYF.

This clone showed up many times. J is TRBJ1-2 and V is TRBV6-1; TRBD1 matches 9 bases. Germline V gives CDR1 MNHNS, CDR2 SASEGT. The J segment lost 7 bases and the V segment lost 6 bases, leaving 6 bases of the junction unmatched. CDR3 length: 13 amino acids. CDR3: CASRDRGYFGYTF. CDR3 bases: TGTGCCAGCAGAGACAGGGGGTACTTTGGCTACACCTTC.

This clone is classed as medium-sized. The chain recombines TRBV12-3 or TRBV12-4 with TRBJ1-6; 7 positions agree with TRBD1. The CDR3 is 14 residues long. The trim removed 1 base at V and 7 bases at J, leaving 1 base unmatched. The chain's CDR3 is CASSLEGGNSPLHF. The CDR3 nucleotides read TGTGCCAGCAGTTTAGAAGGGGGCAATTCACCCCTCCACTTT.

This clone was picked up many times. The V gene is TRBV11-1, the J gene TRBJ2-2, with 7 bases identical to TRBD1. CDR1 is SGHAT, CDR2 FQDESV, per germline (reference sequence). The CDR3 is made up of 18 amino acids. V shed 6 bases, J shed 3 bases, and the junction held 16 bases outside the gene matches. The CDR3 nucleotides read TGTGCCAGCAGGGGGGACAGAACCCTCACAGCCGACACCGGGGAGCTGTTTTTT. It encodes CASRGDRTLTADTGELFF.

This clone has a count of ten or more. The same CDR3 arises from other DNA sequences in this sample as well. V and J are TRBV20-1 and TRBJ2-3; D not certain. This CDR3 spans 11 amino acids. V dropped 3 bases and J dropped 6 bases, with 7 bases sitting between them. CDR1 DFQATT and CDR2 SNEGSKA come from the germline V gene (reference sequence). The CDR3: CSASGRDTQYF. As DNA, the CDR3 is TGCAGTGCTAGCGGTCGGGATACGCAGTATTTT.

This clone has a count of ten or more. The rearrangement joins TRBV11-2 to TRBJ1-4; 7 bases map to TRBD1. Trimming took 5 bases from V and 8 from J; bases not matched to a gene: 14. CDR3 size: 16 residues. Germline V gives CDR1 SGHAT, CDR2 FQNNGV. CDR3 amino acids: CASSPQGGGVWEKLFF. CDR3 nucleotides: TGTGCCAGCAGCCCCCAGGGGGGGGGGGTGTGGGAAAAACTGTTTTTT.

This clone came up a few times. The CDR3 here is CSARDRGRPAVYGYTF. The CDR3 DNA reads TGCAGTGCTAGAGATCGGGGCAGGCCGGCGGTCTATGGCTACACCTTC. The rearrangement uses TRBV20-1 and TRBJ1-2, with TRBD1 as a possible D gene (5 bases). The germline gives CDR1 DFQATT, CDR2 SNEGSKA (reference sequence). Trimming removed 0 bases at V and 4 bases at J, with 18 bases between. The CDR3 consists of 16 residues.

This clone was seen at least ten times. This may be a read error, as it is one base from a much larger clone. Other DNA sequences in this sample translate to the same CDR3. The chain has TRBV27 and TRBJ2-2; D call uncertain. V shed 1 base and J shed 5 bases, with 5 bases lying between them. There are 13 residues in the CDR3. The germline V gene has CDR1 MNHEY and CDR2 SMNVEV (reference sequence). CDR3 protein: CASSLFYTGELFF. The CDR3 bases are TGTGCCAGCAGTTTATTTTATACCGGGGAGCTGTTTTTT.

This clone was seen repeatedly, ten times or more. The chain combines TRBV10-1 with TRBJ1-3; 7 bases fit TRBD1. Germline V gives CDR1 WNHNN, CDR2 SYGVQD (reference sequence). Trimming took 6 bases from V and 0 from J; bases not matched to a gene: 5. This CDR3 contains 15 residues. The CDR3 DNA reads TGCGCCAGCAGACCCGGGACAGCCTCTGGAAACACCATATATTTT. This sequence encodes CASRPGTASGNTIYF.

This clone was seen at least ten times. The chain combines TRBV6-2 or TRBV6-3 with TRBJ2-1, with 16 positions matching TRBD2. The CDR3 extends over 19 amino acids. The junction had 16 bases not matched to a gene; V was cut back by 4 bases and J by 10 bases. Germline V lookup: CDR1 MNHEY, CDR2 SVGEGT. CDR3 in amino acids: CASSSSGTSGRAGFGEQFF. The CDR3 bases are TGTGCCAGCAGTTCCTCCGGGACTAGCGGGAGGGCCGGGTTCGGAGAGCAGTTCTTC.

Ten or more counts support this clone. V gene TRBV19 combines with J gene TRBJ1-4, with 8 bases lining up with TRBD1. This CDR3 is built from 16 residues. CDR1 is LNHDA and CDR2 is SQIVND in the germline V gene (reference sequence). V dropped 5 bases and J dropped 0; count of bases not matched to a gene: 5. CDR3 protein: CASSRTGTATNEKLFF. The CDR3 DNA is TGTGCCAGTAGTCGGACAGGGACTGCAACTAATGAAAAACTGTTTTTT.